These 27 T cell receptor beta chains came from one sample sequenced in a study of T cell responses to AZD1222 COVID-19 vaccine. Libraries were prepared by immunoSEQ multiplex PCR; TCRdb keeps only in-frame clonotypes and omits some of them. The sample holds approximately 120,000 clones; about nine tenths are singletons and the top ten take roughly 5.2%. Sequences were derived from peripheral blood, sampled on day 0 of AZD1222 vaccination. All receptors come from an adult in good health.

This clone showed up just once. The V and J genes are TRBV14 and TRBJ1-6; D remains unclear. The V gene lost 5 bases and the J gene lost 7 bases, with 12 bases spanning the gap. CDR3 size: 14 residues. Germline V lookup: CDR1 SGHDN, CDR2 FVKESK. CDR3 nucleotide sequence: TGTGCCAGCAGCTATAAGTTAGGCAATTCACCCCTCCACTTT. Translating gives CASSYKLGNSPLHF.

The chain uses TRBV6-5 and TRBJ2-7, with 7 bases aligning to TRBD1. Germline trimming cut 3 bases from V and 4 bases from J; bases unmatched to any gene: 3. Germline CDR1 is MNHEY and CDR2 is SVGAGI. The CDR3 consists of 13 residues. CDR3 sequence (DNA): TGTGCCAGCAGTTATCCAGGGGGTTACGAGCAGTACTTC. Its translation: CASSYPGGYEQYF.

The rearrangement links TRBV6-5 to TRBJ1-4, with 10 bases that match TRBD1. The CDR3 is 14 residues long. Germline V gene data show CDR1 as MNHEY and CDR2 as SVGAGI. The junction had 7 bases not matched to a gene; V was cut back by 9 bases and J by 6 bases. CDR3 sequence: CARGRDRGYEKLFF. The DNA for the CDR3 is TGTGCCAGAGGCCGGGACAGGGGTTATGAAAAACTGTTTTTT.

CDR3 amino acids: CASSQVSQGGSGYTF. In DNA, the CDR3 is TGTGCCAGCAGCCAAGTAAGTCAGGGAGGGTCCGGCTACACCTTC. The V call is TRBV4-2, the J call TRBJ1-2; D possibly corresponds to TRBD1 (5 bases). V dropped 1 base and J dropped 8 bases, with 17 bases sitting between them. The CDR3 is 15 residues long. Germline V gene sequence: CDR1 LGHNA, CDR2 YNFKEQ.

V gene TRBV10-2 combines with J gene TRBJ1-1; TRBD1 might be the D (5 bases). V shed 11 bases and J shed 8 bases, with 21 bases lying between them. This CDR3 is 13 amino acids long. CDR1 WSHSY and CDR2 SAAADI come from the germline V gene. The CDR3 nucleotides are TGCGCCGCCGTCGGGGCTCCTAAGGGAGAAGCTTTCTTT. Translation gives CAAVGAPKGEAFF.

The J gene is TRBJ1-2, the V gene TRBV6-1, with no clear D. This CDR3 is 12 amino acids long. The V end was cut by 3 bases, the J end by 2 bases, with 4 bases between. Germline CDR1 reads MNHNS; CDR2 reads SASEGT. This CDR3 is CASSDYNYGYTF. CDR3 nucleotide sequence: TGTGCCAGCAGTGATTACAACTATGGCTACACCTTC.

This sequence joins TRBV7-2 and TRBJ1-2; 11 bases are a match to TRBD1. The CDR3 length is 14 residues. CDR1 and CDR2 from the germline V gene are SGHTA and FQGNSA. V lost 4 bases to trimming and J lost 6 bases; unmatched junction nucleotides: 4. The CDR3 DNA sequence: TGTGCCAGCAGCTATGGACAGGGGGCTGATGGCTACACCTTC. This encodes CASSYGQGADGYTF.

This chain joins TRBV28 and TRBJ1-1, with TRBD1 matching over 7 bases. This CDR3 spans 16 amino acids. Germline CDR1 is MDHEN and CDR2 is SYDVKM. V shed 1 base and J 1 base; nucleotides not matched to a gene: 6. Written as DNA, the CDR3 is TGTGCCAGCAGTTTATCCCGGACAGGCGGGAACACTGAAGCTTTCTTT. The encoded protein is CASSLSRTGGNTEAFF.

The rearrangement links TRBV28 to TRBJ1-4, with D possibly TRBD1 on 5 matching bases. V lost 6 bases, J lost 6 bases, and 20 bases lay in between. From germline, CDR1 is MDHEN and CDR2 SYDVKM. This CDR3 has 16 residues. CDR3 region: CASRGWSLKGDEKLFF. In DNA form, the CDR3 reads TGTGCCAGCAGGGGGTGGTCTCTAAAAGGGGATGAAAAACTGTTTTTT.

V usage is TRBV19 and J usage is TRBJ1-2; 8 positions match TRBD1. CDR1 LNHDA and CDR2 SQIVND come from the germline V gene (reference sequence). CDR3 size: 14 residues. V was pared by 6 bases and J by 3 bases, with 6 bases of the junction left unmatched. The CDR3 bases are TGTGCCAGTAGACTCAGGGGGCGAGACTATGGCTACACCTTC. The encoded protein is CASRLRGRDYGYTF.

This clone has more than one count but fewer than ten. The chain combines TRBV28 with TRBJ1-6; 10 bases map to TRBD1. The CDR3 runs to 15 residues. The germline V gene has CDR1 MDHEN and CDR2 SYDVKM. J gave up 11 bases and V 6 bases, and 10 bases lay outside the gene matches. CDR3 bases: TGTGCCAGCAGAACCCCCGGGGACAGGGGTCCACCCCTCCACTTT. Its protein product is CASRTPGDRGPPLHF.

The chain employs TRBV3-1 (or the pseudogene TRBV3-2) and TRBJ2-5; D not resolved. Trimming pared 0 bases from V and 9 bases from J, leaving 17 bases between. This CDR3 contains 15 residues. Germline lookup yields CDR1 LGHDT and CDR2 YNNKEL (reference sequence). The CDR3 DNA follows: TGTGCCAGCAGCCAAGATATTGGTCTTTCCTCTTCCCAGTACTTC. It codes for CASSQDIGLSSSQYF.

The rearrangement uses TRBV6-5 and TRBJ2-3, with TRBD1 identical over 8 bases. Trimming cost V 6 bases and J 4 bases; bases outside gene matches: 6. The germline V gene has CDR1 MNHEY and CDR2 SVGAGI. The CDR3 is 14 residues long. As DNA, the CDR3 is TGTGCCAGCAGGGCGACAGGGGATCCAGATACGCAGTATTTT. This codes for CASRATGDPDTQYF.

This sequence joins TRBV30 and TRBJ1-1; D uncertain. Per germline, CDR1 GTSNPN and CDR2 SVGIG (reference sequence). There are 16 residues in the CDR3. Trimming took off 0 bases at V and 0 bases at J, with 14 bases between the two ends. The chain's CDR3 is CAWSVPGIIVNTEAFF. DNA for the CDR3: TGTGCCTGGAGTGTTCCGGGGATCATAGTGAACACTGAAGCTTTCTTT. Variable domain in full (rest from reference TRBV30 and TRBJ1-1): SQTIHQWPATLVQPVGSPLSLECTVEGTSNPNLYWYRQAAGRGLQLLFYSVGIGQISSEVPQNLSASRPQDRQFILSSKKLLLSDSGFYLCAWSVPGIIVNTEAFFGQGTRLTVV.

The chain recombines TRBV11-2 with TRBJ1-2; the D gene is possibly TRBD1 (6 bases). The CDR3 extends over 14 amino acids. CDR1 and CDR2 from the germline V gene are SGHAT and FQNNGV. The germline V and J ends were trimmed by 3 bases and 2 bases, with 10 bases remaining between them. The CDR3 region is CASSFPGQNYGYTF. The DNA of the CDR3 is TGTGCCAGCAGCTTCCCAGGACAGAACTATGGCTACACCTTC. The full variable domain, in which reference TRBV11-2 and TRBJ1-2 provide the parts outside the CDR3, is EAGVAQSPRYKIIEKRQSVAFWCNPISGHATLYWYQQILGQGPKLLIQFQNNGVVDDSQLPKDRFSAERLKGVDSTLKIQPAKLEDSAVYLCASSFPGQNYGYTFGSGTRLTVV.

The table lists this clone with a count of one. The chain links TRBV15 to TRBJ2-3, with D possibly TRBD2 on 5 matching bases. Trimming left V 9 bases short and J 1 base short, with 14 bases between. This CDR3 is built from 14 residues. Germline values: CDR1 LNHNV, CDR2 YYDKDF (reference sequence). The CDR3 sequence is CATSLLGGTDTQYF. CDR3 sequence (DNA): TGTGCCACATCACTATTGGGAGGCACAGATACGCAGTATTTT.

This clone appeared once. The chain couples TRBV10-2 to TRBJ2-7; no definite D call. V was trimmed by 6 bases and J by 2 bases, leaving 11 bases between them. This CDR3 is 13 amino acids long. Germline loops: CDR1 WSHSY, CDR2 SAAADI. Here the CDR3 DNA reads TGCGCCAGCAGGAAGGAGCCCACCTACGAGCAGTACTTC. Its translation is CASRKEPTYEQYF.

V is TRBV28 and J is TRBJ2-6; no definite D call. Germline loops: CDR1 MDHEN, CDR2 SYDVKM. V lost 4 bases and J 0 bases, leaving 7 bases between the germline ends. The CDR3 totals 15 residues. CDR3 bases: TGTGCCAGCAGTTCCTACTCCTCTGGGGCCAACGTCCTGACTTTC. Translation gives CASSSYSSGANVLTF.

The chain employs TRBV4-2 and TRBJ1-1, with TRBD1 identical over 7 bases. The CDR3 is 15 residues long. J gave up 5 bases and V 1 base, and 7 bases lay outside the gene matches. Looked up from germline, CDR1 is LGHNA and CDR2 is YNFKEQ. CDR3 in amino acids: CASSQGNRGGTEAFF. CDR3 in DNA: TGTGCCAGCAGCCAAGGGAACAGGGGAGGAACTGAAGCTTTCTTT.

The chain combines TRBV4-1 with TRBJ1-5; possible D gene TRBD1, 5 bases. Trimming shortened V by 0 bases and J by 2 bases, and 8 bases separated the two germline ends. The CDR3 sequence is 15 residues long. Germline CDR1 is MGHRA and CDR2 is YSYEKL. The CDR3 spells CASSQDGAGNQPQHF. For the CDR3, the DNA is TGCGCCAGCAGCCAAGATGGGGCTGGCAATCAGCCCCAGCATTTT.

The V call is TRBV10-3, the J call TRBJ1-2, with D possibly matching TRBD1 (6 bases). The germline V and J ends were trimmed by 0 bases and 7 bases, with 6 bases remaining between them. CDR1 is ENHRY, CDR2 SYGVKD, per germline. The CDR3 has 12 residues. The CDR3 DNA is TGTGCCATCAGTGAGTCGGGGGCTGGCTACACCTTC. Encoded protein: CAISESGAGYTF.

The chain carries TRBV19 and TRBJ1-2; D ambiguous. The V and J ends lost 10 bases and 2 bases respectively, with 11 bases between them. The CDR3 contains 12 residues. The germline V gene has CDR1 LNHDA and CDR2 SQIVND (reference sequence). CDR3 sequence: CATYRLNYGYTF. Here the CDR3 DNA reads TGTGCCACCTACCGGTTGAACTATGGCTACACCTTC.

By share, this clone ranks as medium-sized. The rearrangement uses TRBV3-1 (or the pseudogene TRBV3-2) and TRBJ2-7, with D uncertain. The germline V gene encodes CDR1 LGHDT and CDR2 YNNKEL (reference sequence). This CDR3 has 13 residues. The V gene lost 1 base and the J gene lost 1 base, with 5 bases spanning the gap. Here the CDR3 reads CASSQGSSYEQYF. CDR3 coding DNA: TGTGCCAGCAGCCAAGGGTCGTCCTACGAGCAGTACTTC.

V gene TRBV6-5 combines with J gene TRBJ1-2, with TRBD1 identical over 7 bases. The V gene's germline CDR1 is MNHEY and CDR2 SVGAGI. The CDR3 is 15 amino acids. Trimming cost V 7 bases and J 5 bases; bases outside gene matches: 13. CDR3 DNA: TGTGCCAGCACCCGAAGCAGGACAGGCTTGTATGGCTACACCTTC. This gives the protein CASTRSRTGLYGYTF.

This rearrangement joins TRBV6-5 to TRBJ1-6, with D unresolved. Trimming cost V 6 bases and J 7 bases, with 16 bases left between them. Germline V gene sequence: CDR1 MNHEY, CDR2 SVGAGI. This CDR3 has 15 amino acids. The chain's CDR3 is CASRSRGGGNSPLHF. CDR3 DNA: TGTGCCAGCAGGTCCCGGGGAGGCGGGAATTCACCCCTCCACTTT.

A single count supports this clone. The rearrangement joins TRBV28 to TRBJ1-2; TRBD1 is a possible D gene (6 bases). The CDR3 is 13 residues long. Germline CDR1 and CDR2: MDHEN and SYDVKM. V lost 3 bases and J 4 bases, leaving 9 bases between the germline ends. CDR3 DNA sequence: TGTGCCAGCAGTTTTCAGGGGCGCTATGGCTACACCTTC. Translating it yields CASSFQGRYGYTF.

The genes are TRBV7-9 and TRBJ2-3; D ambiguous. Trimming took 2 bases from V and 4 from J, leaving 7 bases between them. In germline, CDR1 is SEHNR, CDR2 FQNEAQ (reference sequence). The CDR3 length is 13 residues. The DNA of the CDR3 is TGTGCCAGCAGCTTAACCTCGGCAGATACGCAGTATTTT. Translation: CASSLTSADTQYF.